A selection of T cell receptor beta chains follows, all from one sample in a study of blood T cell repertoires in COVID-19. Assay used: immunoSEQ multiplex PCR; TCRdb lists only in-frame clones, some missing. Among about 180,000 clones listed, approximately 89% were seen once. Sequences were obtained from peripheral blood. The receptors stem from a man aged 35 to 55 with active or convalescent COVID-19. Each CDR3 is given with its conserved first and last residue. D genes are given only for firm matches. Size is stated for part of the rows, as once, few or many counts, or as a class when the clone is expanded.

TRBV12-3/TRBV12-4	TRBJ1-4	.	.	CASSFGTLEKLFF	TGTGCCAGCAGTTTCGGGACACTCGAAAAACTGTTTTTT
TRBV5-6	TRBJ1-6	.	.	CASSFSDTYNSPLHF	TGTGCCAGCAGCTTTTCCGACACTTATAATTCACCCCTCCACTTT
TRBV5-1	TRBJ1-1	TRBD1	.	CASSLKGGPNTEAFF	TGCGCCAGCAGCTTGAAAGGGGGCCCCAACACTGAAGCTTTCTTT
TRBV19	TRBJ1-2	TRBD1	.	CASSMGPGQGRPLVGYTF	TGTGCCAGTAGTATGGGGCCGGGACAGGGTAGGCCTTTGGTGGGCTACACCTTC
TRBV5-6	TRBJ2-7	.	.	CASSLAGSYEQYF	TGTGCCAGCAGCTTGGCCGGCTCCTACGAGCAGTACTTC
TRBV14	TRBJ1-2	.	.	CASSQDYANYGYTF	TGTGCCAGCAGCCAAGATTATGCTAACTATGGCTACACCTTC
TRBV13	TRBJ2-1	TRBD2	once	CASSYTSGGLNEQFF	TGTGCCAGCAGCTACACTAGCGGGGGACTGAATGAGCAGTTCTTC
TRBV11-2	TRBJ1-1	.	.	CATPKVGASSMNTEAFF	TGTGCCACCCCCAAAGTAGGGGCGTCCTCCATGAACACTGAAGCTTTCTTT
TRBV4-1	TRBJ2-1	.	.	CASRDILSYNEQFF	TGCGCCAGCAGGGACATTTTGTCCTACAATGAGCAGTTCTTC
TRBV6-1	TRBJ1-4	TRBD1	.	CASSAGTGGMVLDEKLFF	TGTGCCAGCAGTGCTGGGACAGGGGGCATGGTTCTGGATGAAAAACTGTTTTTT
TRBV12-3/TRBV12-4	TRBJ1-1	.	.	CASSPLLNTEAFF	TGTGCCAGCAGTCCTCTACTGAACACTGAAGCTTTCTTT
TRBV3-1/TRBV3-2	TRBJ1-4	.	.	CASSQGTGRGEKLFF	TGTGCCAGCAGCCAGGGCACAGGGAGGGGTGAAAAACTGTTTTTT
TRBV21-1	TRBJ1-1	.	.	CASSKRRGAGGTEAFF	TGTGCCAGCAGCAAACGGCGGGGGGCAGGGGGCACTGAAGCTTTCTTT
TRBV4-1	TRBJ2-5	TRBD2	.	CASSQDGAGDQETQYF	TGCGCCAGCAGCCAAGATGGTGCGGGGGACCAAGAGACCCAGTACTTC
TRBV5-4	TRBJ2-5	TRBD1	.	CASSPGTGGWETQYF	TGTGCCAGCAGCCCCGGGACAGGGGGTTGGGAGACCCAGTACTTC
TRBV5-4	TRBJ1-2	TRBD1	.	CASRTGGGYGYTF	TGTGCCAGCAGGACAGGGGGAGGCTATGGCTACACCTTC
TRBV30	TRBJ1-5	.	.	CAWSDYSNQPQHF	TGTGCCTGGAGTGACTATAGCAATCAGCCCCAGCATTTT
TRBV19	TRBJ1-5	TRBD1	.	CASSIQGGNQPQHF	TGTGCCAGTAGTATTCAGGGGGGCAATCAGCCCCAGCATTTT
TRBV9	TRBJ2-1	TRBD2	.	CASSARTSGGPNEQFF	TGTGCCAGCAGCGCCCGGACTAGCGGGGGGCCTAATGAGCAGTTCTTC
TRBV5-1	TRBJ2-5	.	.	CASSLDGRAQETQYF	TGCGCCAGCAGCTTGGATGGCAGGGCCCAAGAGACCCAGTACTTC
TRBV4-1	TRBJ1-1	TRBD1	.	CASSVSTGLGEAFF	TGCGCCAGCAGCGTATCGACAGGGCTGGGAGAAGCTTTCTTT
TRBV19	TRBJ1-2	TRBD1	.	CASSQDPGQAINYGYTF	TGTGCCAGTAGCCAAGACCCGGGACAGGCAATTAACTATGGCTACACCTTC
TRBV29-1	TRBJ2-7	.	.	CSVALASTYEQYF	TGCAGCGTCGCGCTTGCAAGTACCTACGAGCAGTACTTC
TRBV11-2	TRBJ1-2	.	.	CASSFSYGVGSGYTF	TGTGCCAGCAGCTTTTCCTATGGCGTAGGGAGTGGCTACACCTTC
TRBV19	TRBJ2-7	.	.	CATSPRDYNEQYF	TGTGCCACCTCCCCCCGGGATTACAACGAGCAGTACTTC
TRBV25-1	TRBJ1-2	TRBD1	.	CASLAGGYGYTF	TGTGCCAGCCTAGCAGGGGGCTATGGCTACACCTTC
TRBV16	TRBJ1-2	TRBD1	once	CASSASGTGYNQFDGYTF	TGTGCCAGCAGCGCCAGCGGGACAGGCTATAACCAGTTTGATGGCTACACCTTC
TRBV28	TRBJ1-1	.	.	CASSHQRGSNTEAFF	TGTGCCAGCAGTCACCAAAGAGGGTCGAACACTGAAGCTTTCTTT
TRBV9	TRBJ1-2	TRBD1	once	CASSARQGAGGYTF	TGTGCCAGCAGCGCAAGACAGGGGGCTGGCGGCTACACCTTC
TRBV19	TRBJ1-2	TRBD1	.	CASSPRTGVADGYTF	TGTGCCAGTAGTCCGCGGACAGGGGTGGCTGATGGCTACACCTTC
TRBV2	TRBJ1-3	.	.	CASSEGLTNSGNTIYF	TGTGCCAGCAGCGAGGGACTGACGAATTCTGGAAACACCATATATTTT
TRBV14	TRBJ1-6	.	.	CASTQGRDGNSPLHF	TGTGCCAGCACCCAGGGGAGGGATGGTAATTCACCCCTCCACTTT
TRBV19	TRBJ2-5	TRBD2	.	CASSIARGGTETQYF	TGTGCCAGTAGTATTGCCCGGGGGGGTACAGAGACCCAGTACTTC
TRBV29-1	TRBJ2-7	.	few	CSVEKGRGSYEQYF	TGCAGCGTTGAAAAGGGCCGAGGGTCCTACGAGCAGTACTTC
TRBV5-6	TRBJ2-7	.	.	CASSLGNYYEQYF	TGTGCCAGCAGCTTAGGCAACTACTACGAGCAGTACTTC
TRBV9	TRBJ2-7	.	.	CASSPTGVISYEQYF	TGTGCCAGCAGCCCCACGGGAGTAATCTCCTACGAGCAGTACTTC
TRBV27	TRBJ1-2	TRBD1	.	CASRYTGTGGYGYTF	TGTGCCAGCCGATATACCGGGACAGGGGGTTATGGCTACACCTTC
TRBV19	TRBJ2-2	.	.	CASSIERGGELFF	TGTGCCAGTAGTATAGAGCGGGGCGGGGAGCTGTTTTTT
TRBV19	TRBJ1-1	.	.	CASSITRRDTEAFF	TGTGCCAGTAGTATTACTCGTCGGGACACTGAAGCTTTCTTT
TRBV5-4	TRBJ2-6	.	.	CASSDQGFNSGANVLTF	TGTGCCAGCAGCGACCAGGGTTTTAACTCTGGGGCCAACGTCCTGACTTTC
TRBV30	TRBJ1-6	TRBD1	.	CARTGDSYNSPLHF	TGTGCCCGGACAGGGGATTCCTATAATTCACCCCTCCACTTT
TRBV5-5	TRBJ1-4	.	.	CASSLEGWGTEKLFF	TGTGCCAGCAGCTTGGAGGGCTGGGGGACAGAAAAACTGTTTTTT
TRBV20-1	TRBJ2-7	TRBD2	.	CSASMGLAVDEQYF	TGCAGTGCTAGTATGGGACTAGCTGTGGACGAGCAGTACTTC
TRBV11-2	TRBJ1-1	TRBD1	.	CASSTQGAVTEAFF	TGTGCCAGCAGCACACAGGGGGCGGTCACTGAAGCTTTCTTT
TRBV11-2	TRBJ2-2	TRBD1	.	CASSLRRGRGTGELFF	TGTGCCAGCAGCTTACGAAGGGGGCGAGGAACCGGGGAGCTGTTTTTT
TRBV30	TRBJ1-3	.	.	CAWMNRGGNTIYF	TGTGCCTGGATGAATCGGGGAGGAAACACCATATATTTT
TRBV5-1	TRBJ2-3	TRBD1	.	CASSLKAGQGLDTQYF	TGCGCCAGCAGCTTGAAGGCCGGACAGGGGTTAGATACGCAGTATTTT
TRBV10-1	TRBJ2-5	.	.	CASKAGPQETQYF	TGCGCCAGCAAGGCGGGGCCGCAAGAGACCCAGTACTTC
TRBV7-8	TRBJ2-5	TRBD1	.	CASSLGRTGLGETQYF	TGTGCCAGCAGCTTAGGTCGGACAGGCTTGGGTGAGACCCAGTACTTC
TRBV11-3	TRBJ2-1	TRBD2	.	CASSSLAGGYNEQFF	TGTGCCAGCAGCAGTCTAGCGGGGGGTTACAATGAGCAGTTCTTC